The present T cell receptor (beta chain) was sequenced within a study of T cell repertoires in cytomegalovirus infection. Notes on the study in general: HLA-C-restricted CMV-specific TCR beta clonotypes prevailed in the ex vivo response.

The germline gives CDR1 SGHDT, CDR2 YYEEEE. V was pared by 3 bases and J by 3 bases, with 10 bases between. The CDR3 length is 14 residues. A single record per CDR3 protein comes from TCRdb applying MiXCR to the reads. Of some 180,000 distinct CDR3 sequences in the sample, roughly a fifth were seen once. Worth noting for this clonotype: Antigen unknown.

The chain employs TRBV5-6 and TRBJ1-5, with D perhaps TRBD1 (5 bases). This receptor was identified in a human donor in good health (CMV status not recorded). Some clones in this sample may be carry-over from other donors' samples. The sample consisted of PBMCs. The CDR3: CASSSGGLNQPQHF. CDR3 nucleotides: TGTGCCAGCAGCTCCGGGGGACTCAATCAGCCCCAGCATTTT.